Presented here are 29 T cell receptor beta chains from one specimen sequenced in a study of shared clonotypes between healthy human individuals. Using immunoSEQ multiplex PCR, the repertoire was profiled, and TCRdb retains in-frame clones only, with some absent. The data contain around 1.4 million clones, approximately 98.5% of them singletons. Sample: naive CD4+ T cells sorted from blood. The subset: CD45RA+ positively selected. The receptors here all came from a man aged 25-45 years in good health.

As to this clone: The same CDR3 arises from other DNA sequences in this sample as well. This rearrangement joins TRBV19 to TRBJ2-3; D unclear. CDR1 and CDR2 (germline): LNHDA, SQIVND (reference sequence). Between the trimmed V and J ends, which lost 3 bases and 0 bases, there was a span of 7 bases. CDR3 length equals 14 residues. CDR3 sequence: CASSIDPSTDTQYF. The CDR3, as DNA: TGTGCCAGTAGTATTGACCCTAGCACAGATACGCAGTATTTT.

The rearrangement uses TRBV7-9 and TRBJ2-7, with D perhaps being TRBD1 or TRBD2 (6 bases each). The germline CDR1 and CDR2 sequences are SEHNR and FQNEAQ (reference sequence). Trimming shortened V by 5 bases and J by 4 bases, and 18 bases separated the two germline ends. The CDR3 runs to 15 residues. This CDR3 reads CASSQRGEAPYEQYF. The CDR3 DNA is TGTGCCAGCAGCCAGAGGGGGGAGGCTCCGTACGAGCAGTACTTC.

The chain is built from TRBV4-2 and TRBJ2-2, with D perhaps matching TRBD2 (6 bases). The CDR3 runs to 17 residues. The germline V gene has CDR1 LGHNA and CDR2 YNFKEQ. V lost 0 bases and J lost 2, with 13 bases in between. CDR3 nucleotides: TGTGCCAGCAGCCAAGACCCCCGGGGGAGCAACACCGGGGAGCTGTTTTTT. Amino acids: CASSQDPRGSNTGELFF.

This CDR3 is CASSLLGDRGGYTF. DNA of the CDR3: TGTGCCAGCAGTCTACTGGGGGACAGGGGTGGCTACACCTTC. The chain joins TRBV27 to TRBJ1-2, with 10 nucleotides matching TRBD1. CDR1 is MNHEY, CDR2 SMNVEV, per germline (reference sequence). The CDR3 has 14 residues. V lost 5 bases to trimming and J lost 7 bases; unmatched junction nucleotides: 7.

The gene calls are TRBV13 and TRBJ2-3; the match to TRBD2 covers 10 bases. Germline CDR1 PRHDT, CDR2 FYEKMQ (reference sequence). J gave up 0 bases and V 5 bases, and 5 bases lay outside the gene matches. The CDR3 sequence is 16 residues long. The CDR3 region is CASSLRTSGSTDTQYF. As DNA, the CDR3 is TGTGCCAGCAGCCTACGGACTAGCGGAAGCACAGATACGCAGTATTTT.

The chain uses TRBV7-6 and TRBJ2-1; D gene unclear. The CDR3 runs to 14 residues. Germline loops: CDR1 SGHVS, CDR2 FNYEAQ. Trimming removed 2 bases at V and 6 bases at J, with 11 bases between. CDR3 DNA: TGTGCCAGCAGCTTACTAGGCTCGCCCAATGAGCAGTTCTTC. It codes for CASSLLGSPNEQFF.

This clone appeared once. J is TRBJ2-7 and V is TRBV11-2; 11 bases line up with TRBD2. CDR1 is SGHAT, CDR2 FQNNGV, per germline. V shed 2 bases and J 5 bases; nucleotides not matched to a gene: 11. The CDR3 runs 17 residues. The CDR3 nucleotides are TGTGCCAGCAGCTTATTGGTTCTAGCGGGAGGTAAGGACGAGCAGTACTTC. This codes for CASSLLVLAGGKDEQYF.

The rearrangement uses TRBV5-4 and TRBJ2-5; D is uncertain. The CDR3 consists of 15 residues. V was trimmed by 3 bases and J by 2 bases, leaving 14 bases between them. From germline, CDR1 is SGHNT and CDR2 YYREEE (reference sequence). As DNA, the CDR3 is TGTGCCAGCAGCTCAGATTCCCGGGCTCAAGAGACCCAGTACTTC. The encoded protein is CASSSDSRAQETQYF.

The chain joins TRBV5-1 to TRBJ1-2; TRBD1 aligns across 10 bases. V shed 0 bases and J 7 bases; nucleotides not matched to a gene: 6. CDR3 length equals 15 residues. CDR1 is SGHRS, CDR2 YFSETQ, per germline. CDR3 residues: CASSLAGTGASGYTF. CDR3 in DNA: TGCGCCAGCAGCTTGGCAGGGACAGGGGCGAGTGGCTACACCTTC.

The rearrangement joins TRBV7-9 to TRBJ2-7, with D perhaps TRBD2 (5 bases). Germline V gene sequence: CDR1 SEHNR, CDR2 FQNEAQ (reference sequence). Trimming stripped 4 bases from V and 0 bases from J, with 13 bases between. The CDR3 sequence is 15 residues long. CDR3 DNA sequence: TGTGCCAGCAGCTCCTCTATCGGGGTCTCCTACGAGCAGTACTTC. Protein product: CASSSSIGVSYEQYF.

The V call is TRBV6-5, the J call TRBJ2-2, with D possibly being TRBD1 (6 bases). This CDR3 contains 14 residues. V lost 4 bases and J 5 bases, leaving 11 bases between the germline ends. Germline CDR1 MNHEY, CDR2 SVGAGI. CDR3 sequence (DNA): TGTGCCAGCAGTTTGGGGGCACGGACCGGGGAGCTGTTTTTT. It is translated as CASSLGARTGELFF.

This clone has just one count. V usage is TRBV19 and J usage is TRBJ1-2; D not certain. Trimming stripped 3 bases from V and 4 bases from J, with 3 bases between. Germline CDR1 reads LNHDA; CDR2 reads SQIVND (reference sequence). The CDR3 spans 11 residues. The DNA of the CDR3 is TGTGCCAGTAGTATGGGCTATGGCTACACCTTC. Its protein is CASSMGYGYTF.

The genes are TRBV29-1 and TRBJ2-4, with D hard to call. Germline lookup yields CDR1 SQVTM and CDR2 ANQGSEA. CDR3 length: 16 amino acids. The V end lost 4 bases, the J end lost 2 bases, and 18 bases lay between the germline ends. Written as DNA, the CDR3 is TGCAGCGTTGGATTTGATGGACGAGCATCCAAAAACATTCAGTACTTC. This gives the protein CSVGFDGRASKNIQYF.

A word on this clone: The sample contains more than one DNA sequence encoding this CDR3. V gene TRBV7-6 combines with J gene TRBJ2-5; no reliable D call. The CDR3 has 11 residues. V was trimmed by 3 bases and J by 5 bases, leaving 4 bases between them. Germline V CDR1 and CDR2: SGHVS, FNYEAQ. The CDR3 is CASSFGETQYF. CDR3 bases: TGTGCCAGCAGCTTCGGGGAGACCCAGTACTTC.

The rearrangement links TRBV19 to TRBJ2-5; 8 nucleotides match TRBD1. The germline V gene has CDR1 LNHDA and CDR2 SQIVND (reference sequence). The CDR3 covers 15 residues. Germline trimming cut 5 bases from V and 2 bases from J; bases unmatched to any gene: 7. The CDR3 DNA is TGTGCCAGTAGTCCCCGGACAGGGAATCAAGAGACCCAGTACTTC. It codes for CASSPRTGNQETQYF.

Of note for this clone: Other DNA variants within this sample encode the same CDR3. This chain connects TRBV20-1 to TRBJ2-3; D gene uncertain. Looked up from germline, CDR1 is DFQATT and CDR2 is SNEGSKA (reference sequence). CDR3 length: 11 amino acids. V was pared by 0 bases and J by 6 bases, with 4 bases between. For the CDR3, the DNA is TGCAGTGCTAGAGATAAGGATACGCAGTATTTT. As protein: CSARDKDTQYF.

The CDR3 loop is CASISKPGAGVQETQYF. CDR3 nucleotides: TGCGCCAGCATCTCGAAGCCTGGGGCGGGCGTTCAAGAGACCCAGTACTTC. The chain couples TRBV5-1 to TRBJ2-5; D tentatively reads TRBD1 or TRBD2 (5 bases each). Trimming removed 6 bases from V and 2 bases from J, with 23 bases in between. The CDR3 length is 17 residues. CDR1 and CDR2 from the germline V gene are SGHRS and YFSETQ.

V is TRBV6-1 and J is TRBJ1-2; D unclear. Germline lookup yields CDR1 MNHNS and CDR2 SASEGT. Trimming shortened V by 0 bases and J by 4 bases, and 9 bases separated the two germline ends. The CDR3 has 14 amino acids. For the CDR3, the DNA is TGTGCCAGCAGTGAAGCGGGAGGTCCCTATGGCTACACCTTC. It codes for CASSEAGGPYGYTF.

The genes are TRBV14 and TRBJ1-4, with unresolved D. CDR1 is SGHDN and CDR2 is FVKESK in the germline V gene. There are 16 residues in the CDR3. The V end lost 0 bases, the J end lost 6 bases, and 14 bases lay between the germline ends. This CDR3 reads CASSQDFWDSDEKLFF. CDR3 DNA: TGTGCCAGCAGCCAAGATTTTTGGGATTCCGATGAAAAACTGTTTTTT.

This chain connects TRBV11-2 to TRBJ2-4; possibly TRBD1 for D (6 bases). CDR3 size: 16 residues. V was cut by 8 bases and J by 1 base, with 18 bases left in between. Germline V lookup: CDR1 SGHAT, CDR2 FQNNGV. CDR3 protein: CASGGWQGIAKNIQYF. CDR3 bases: TGTGCCAGCGGGGGTTGGCAGGGGATCGCCAAAAACATTCAGTACTTC.

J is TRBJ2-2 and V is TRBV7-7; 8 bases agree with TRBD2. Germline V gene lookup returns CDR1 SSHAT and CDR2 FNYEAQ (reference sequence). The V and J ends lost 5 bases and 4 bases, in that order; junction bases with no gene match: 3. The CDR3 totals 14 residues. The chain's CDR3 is CASSETSVTGELFF. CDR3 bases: TGTGCCAGCAGCGAGACTAGCGTCACCGGGGAGCTGTTTTTT.

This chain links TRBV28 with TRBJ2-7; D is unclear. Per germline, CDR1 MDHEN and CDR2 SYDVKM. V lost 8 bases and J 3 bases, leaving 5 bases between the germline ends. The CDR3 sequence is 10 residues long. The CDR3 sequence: CASGVYEQYF. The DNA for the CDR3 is TGTGCCAGCGGGGTCTACGAGCAGTACTTC.

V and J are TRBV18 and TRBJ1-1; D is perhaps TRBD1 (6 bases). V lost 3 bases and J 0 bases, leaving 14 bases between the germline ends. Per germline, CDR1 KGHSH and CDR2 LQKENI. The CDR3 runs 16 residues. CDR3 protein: CASSPDRIPMNTEAFF. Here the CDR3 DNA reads TGTGCCAGCTCACCCGACAGGATTCCGATGAACACTGAAGCTTTCTTT. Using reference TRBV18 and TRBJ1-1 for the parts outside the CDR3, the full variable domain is NAGVMQNPRHLVRRRGQEARLRCSPMKGHSHVYWYRQLPEEGLKFMVYLQKENIIDESGMPKERFSAEFPKEGPSILRIQQVVRGDSAAYFCASSPDRIPMNTEAFFGQGTRLTVV.

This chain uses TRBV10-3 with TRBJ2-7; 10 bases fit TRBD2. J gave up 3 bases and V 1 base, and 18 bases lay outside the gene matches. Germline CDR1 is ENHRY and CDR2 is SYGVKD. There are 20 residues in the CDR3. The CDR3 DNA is TGTGCCATCAGTGAGTTCGCGGGAACCTCCGGGACTAGCGCGCTCTACGAGCAGTACTTC. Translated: CAISEFAGTSGTSALYEQYF.

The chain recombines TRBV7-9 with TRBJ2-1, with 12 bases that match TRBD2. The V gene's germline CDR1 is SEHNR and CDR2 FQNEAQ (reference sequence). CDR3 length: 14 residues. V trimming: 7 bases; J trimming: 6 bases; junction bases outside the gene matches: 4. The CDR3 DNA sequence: TGTGCCAGCATCCTGACTAGCGGGAGCAATGAGCAGTTCTTC. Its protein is CASILTSGSNEQFF. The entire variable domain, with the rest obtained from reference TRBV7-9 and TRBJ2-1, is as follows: DTGVSQNPRHKITKRGQNVTFRCDPISEHNRLYWYRQTLGQGPEFLTYFQNEAQLEKSRLLSDRFSAERPKGSFSTLEIQRTEQGDSAMYLCASILTSGSNEQFFGPGTRLTVL.

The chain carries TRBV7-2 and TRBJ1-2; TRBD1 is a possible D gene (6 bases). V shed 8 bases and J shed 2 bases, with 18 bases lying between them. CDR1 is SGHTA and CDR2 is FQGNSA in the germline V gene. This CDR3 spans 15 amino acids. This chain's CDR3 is CASEFRDKQNYGYTF. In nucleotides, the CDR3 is TGTGCCAGCGAATTCCGGGACAAACAAAACTATGGCTACACCTTC.

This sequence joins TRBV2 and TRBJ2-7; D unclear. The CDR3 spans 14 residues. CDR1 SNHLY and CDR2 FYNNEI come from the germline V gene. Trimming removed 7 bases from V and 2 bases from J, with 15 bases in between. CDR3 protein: CASIVGSSAYEQYF. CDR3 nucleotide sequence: TGTGCCAGCATAGTCGGCAGCTCCGCCTACGAGCAGTACTTC.

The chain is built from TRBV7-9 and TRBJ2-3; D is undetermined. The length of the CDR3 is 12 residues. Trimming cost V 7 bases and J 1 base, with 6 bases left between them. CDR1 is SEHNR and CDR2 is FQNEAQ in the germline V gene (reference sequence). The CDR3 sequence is CASNRRTDTQYF. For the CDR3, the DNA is TGTGCCAGCAACCGCCGCACAGATACGCAGTATTTT. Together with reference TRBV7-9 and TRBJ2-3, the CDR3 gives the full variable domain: DTGVSQNPRHKITKRGQNVTFRCDPISEHNRLYWYRQTLGQGPEFLTYFQNEAQLEKSRLLSDRFSAERPKGSFSTLEIQRTEQGDSAMYLCASNRRTDTQYFGPGTRLTVL.

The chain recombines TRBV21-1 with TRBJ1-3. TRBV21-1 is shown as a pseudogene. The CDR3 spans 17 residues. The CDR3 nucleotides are TGTGCCAGCAGCAAAGTAGGAAGCGGGAGAGCTGGAAACACCATATATTTT. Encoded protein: CASSKVGSGRAGNTIYF.